What follows are 31 T cell receptor beta chains derived from one specimen sequenced in a study of radiation and T cells in renal cell carcinoma. Time point reported: baseline pretreatment blood. The treatment here: 15 Gy SBRT to primary tumor, nephrectomy 4 weeks later. Data came from immunoSEQ multiplex PCR; TCRdb stores just in-frame clones and leaves some out. The sample includes about 59,000 clones, 60% to 85% of them seen just once. Material: blood, obtained from a patient whose treatment included radiotherapy and nephrectomy. These receptors originate from a man in his 60s with renal cell carcinoma.

The rearrangement links TRBV19 to TRBJ2-5; TRBD2 agrees at 9 bases. After removal of 1 base from V and 1 base from J, the junction contained 4 bases not matched to a gene. The CDR3 contains 16 residues. The germline gives CDR1 LNHDA, CDR2 SQIVND (reference sequence). Here the CDR3 reads CASSIGSGGRQETQYF. CDR3 nucleotides: TGTGCCAGTAGTATAGGTAGCGGGGGCCGCCAAGAGACCCAGTACTTC.

The chain has TRBV5-1 and TRBJ2-3; a possible D gene is TRBD1 (5 bases). Germline V lookup: CDR1 SGHRS, CDR2 YFSETQ. V was pared by 0 bases and J by 2 bases, with 10 bases between. CDR3 length: 15 residues. The CDR3 DNA follows: TGCGCCAGCAGCTTGGTAGACAGATACACAGATACGCAGTATTTT. It specifies CASSLVDRYTDTQYF.

The chain has TRBV7-2 and TRBJ1-1, with D possibly TRBD1 on 5 matching bases. The CDR3 spans 15 residues. Trimming stripped 0 bases from V and 3 bases from J, with 11 bases between. Germline V gene sequence: CDR1 SGHTA, CDR2 FQGNSA. The CDR3 sequence: CASSLASGLYTEAFF. CDR3 coding DNA: TGTGCCAGCAGCTTAGCGTCAGGGTTGTACACTGAAGCTTTCTTT.

This chain links TRBV7-7 with TRBJ2-2, with unresolved D. This CDR3 region has 13 residues. CDR1 is SSHAT and CDR2 is FNYEAQ in the germline V gene (reference sequence). V lost 1 base and J lost 1, with 1 base in between. The DNA of the CDR3 is TGTGCCAGCAGCTTAGGGAACACCGGGGAGCTGTTTTTT. Translating gives CASSLGNTGELFF.

This rearrangement joins TRBV30 to TRBJ1-3; D unclear. CDR1 GTSNPN and CDR2 SVGIG come from the germline V gene (reference sequence). This CDR3 contains 13 residues. V lost 8 bases and J 0 bases, leaving 11 bases between the germline ends. As DNA, the CDR3 is TGTGCCATGGGTAGCGGCTCTGGAAACACCATATATTTT. Its translation: CAMGSGSGNTIYF. The full variable domain, completed using reference TRBV30 and TRBJ1-3, is SQTIHQWPATLVQPVGSPLSLECTVEGTSNPNLYWYRQAAGRGLQLLFYSVGIGQISSEVPQNLSASRPQDRQFILSSKKLLLSDSGFYLCAMGSGSGNTIYFGEGSWLTVV.

The CDR3 region is CATGLAGETYEQYV. The CDR3 nucleotides read TGTGCCACCGGACTAGCGGGAGAGACCTACGAGCAGTACGTC. The chain uses TRBV10-3 and TRBJ2-7; 13 nucleotides agree with TRBD2. CDR3 length: 14 amino acids. Germline CDR1 and CDR2: ENHRY and SYGVKD. After removal of 10 bases from V and 2 bases from J, the junction contained 5 bases not matched to a gene.

This chain links TRBV9 with TRBJ1-6, with 8 bases fitting TRBD1. V shed 0 bases and J 10 bases; nucleotides not matched to a gene: 6. Germline CDR1 is SGDLS and CDR2 is YYNGEE. This CDR3 region has 15 residues. The CDR3 reads CASSVGDRGGSPLHF. In DNA, the CDR3 is TGTGCCAGCAGCGTAGGTGACAGGGGCGGATCACCCCTCCACTTT.

This chain connects TRBV19 to TRBJ2-5; tentative D call: TRBD2 (6 bases). This CDR3 contains 14 residues. Deletions cut 3 bases from V and 4 bases from J, with 12 bases between. The germline CDR1 and CDR2 sequences are LNHDA and SQIVND (reference sequence). In nucleotides, the CDR3 is TGTGCCAGTAGTATTTTAACTAGCCCAGAGACCCAGTACTTC. Amino acids: CASSILTSPETQYF. The full variable domain, in which reference TRBV19 and TRBJ2-5 provide the parts outside the CDR3, is DGGITQSPKYLFRKEGQNVTLSCEQNLNHDAMYWYRQDPGQGLRLIYYSQIVNDFQKGDIAEGYSVSREKKESFPLTVTSAQKNPTAFYLCASSILTSPETQYFGPGTRLLVL.

This sequence joins TRBV7-9 and TRBJ2-2; D not certain. The germline CDR1 and CDR2 sequences are SEHNR and FQNEAQ (reference sequence). V was shortened by 3 bases and J by 4 bases, with 6 bases between the two germline ends. CDR3 length: 13 residues. CDR3 in amino acids: CASSFPSTGELFF. In DNA, the CDR3 is TGTGCCAGCAGCTTCCCTAGCACCGGGGAGCTGTTTTTT.

This chain connects TRBV5-1 to TRBJ1-6; D is undetermined. Germline V gene sequence: CDR1 SGHRS, CDR2 YFSETQ. The V end was cut by 0 bases, the J end by 5 bases, with 9 bases between. The length of the CDR3 is 15 residues. The DNA for the CDR3 is TGCGCCAGCAGCTTGGTGGATGGAAATAATTCACCCCTCCACTTT. Residues: CASSLVDGNNSPLHF.

V is TRBV2 and J is TRBJ2-7, with TRBD1 matching 7 bases. V shed 6 bases, J shed 4 bases, and the junction held 3 bases outside the gene matches. This CDR3 region has 12 residues. Germline CDR1 and CDR2: SNHLY and FYNNEI. The CDR3 spells CASRGQPYEQYF. CDR3 coding DNA: TGTGCCAGCAGGGGACAGCCTTACGAGCAGTACTTC.

This chain links TRBV7-2 with TRBJ2-1; TRBD2 agrees at 11 bases. Per germline, CDR1 SGHTA and CDR2 FQGNSA. The V segment lost 5 bases and the J segment 4 bases; nucleotides outside the gene matches: 13. This CDR3 region has 18 residues. CDR3 sequence reads: CASSLLGIAGGQYNEQFF. CDR3 sequence (DNA): TGTGCCAGCAGCCTACTTGGAATAGCGGGAGGGCAATACAATGAGCAGTTCTTC.

This clone came up once. The V gene is TRBV10-1, the J gene TRBJ1-2; TRBD1 agrees at 8 bases. The CDR3 is 17 amino acids. Germline V lookup: CDR1 WNHNN, CDR2 SYGVQD (reference sequence). With V trimmed by 6 bases and J by 5 bases, 17 bases remained unmatched. CDR3 in amino acids: CASRGRCWTGIFYGYTF. The CDR3 DNA reads as TGCGCCAGCAGGGGACGATGTTGGACAGGGATATTTTATGGCTACACCTTC.

The chain links TRBV5-8 to TRBJ1-4, with TRBD1 as a possible D gene (5 bases). The CDR3 contains 17 residues. The V and J ends lost 4 bases and 7 bases respectively, with 23 bases between them. Germline assignment: CDR1 SGHTS and CDR2 YDEGEE. The CDR3 is CASSPAGGSIPAEKLFF. DNA for the CDR3: TGTGCCAGCAGCCCCGCGGGGGGGAGTATACCGGCTGAAAAACTGTTTTTT.

In regard to this clone: Other DNA sequences in the sample encode the same CDR3. The J gene is TRBJ2-3, the V gene TRBV6-1; D gene ambiguous. The V end was cut by 3 bases, the J end by 6 bases, with 10 bases between. The length of the CDR3 is 13 residues. Per germline, CDR1 MNHNS and CDR2 SASEGT. CDR3 sequence (DNA): TGTGCCAGCAGTGACTCCAGCGAGGATACGCAGTATTTT. Protein: CASSDSSEDTQYF.

This chain links TRBV11-3 with TRBJ2-1; TRBD1 matches at 7 bases. Germline V gene lookup returns CDR1 SGHNT and CDR2 YENEEA. This CDR3 region has 12 residues. V lost 10 bases, J lost 7 bases, and 7 bases stayed unmatched. The CDR3 nucleotides are TGTGCCACTCAGGGCAGGGGGAATGAGCAGTTCTTC. It encodes CATQGRGNEQFF.

The chain employs TRBV7-2 and TRBJ1-2, with 10 bases aligning to TRBD1. Trimming removed 2 bases from V and 8 bases from J; junction bases left unmatched: 17. This CDR3 contains 18 residues. The germline gives CDR1 SGHTA, CDR2 FQGNSA. CDR3 bases: TGTGCCAGCAGCTTAAGCGGAAAGGGGGGGACAGGGGTTACAGGCTACACCTTC. It translates to CASSLSGKGGTGVTGYTF.

The chain employs TRBV4-2 and TRBJ2-5, with D uncertain. The CDR3 runs 13 residues. V was pared by 4 bases and J by 5 bases, with 11 bases between. Germline assignment: CDR1 LGHNA and CDR2 YNFKEQ. In nucleotides, the CDR3 is TGTGCCAGCAGCCGAGACTTGGGGGAGACCCAGTACTTC. This sequence encodes CASSRDLGETQYF.

The rearrangement links TRBV29-1 to TRBJ2-5; 8 bases align to TRBD2. The CDR3 is 14 amino acids. Germline-derived CDR1 and CDR2 are SQVTM and ANQGSEA. J lost 5 bases, V lost 4 bases, and 9 bases had no gene match. CDR3 bases: TGCAGCGTTGGCCCGGGAGGGCCGGGTGAGACCCAGTACTTC. Translation gives CSVGPGGPGETQYF. The variable domain in full, completed from reference TRBV29-1 and TRBJ2-5, reads SAVISQKPSRDICQRGTSLTIQCQVDSQVTMMFWYRQQPGQSLTLIATANQGSEATYESGFVIDKFPISRPNLTFSTLTVSNMSPEDSSIYLCSVGPGGPGETQYFGPGTRLLVL.

The gene calls are TRBV14 and TRBJ2-5; no clear D gene. Germline CDR1 reads SGHDN; CDR2 reads FVKESK. The length of the CDR3 is 14 residues. Between the trimmed V and J ends, which lost 4 bases and 5 bases, there was a span of 14 bases. The CDR3 region is CASSPLESEETQYF. The CDR3 DNA sequence: TGTGCCAGCAGCCCCTTAGAATCGGAGGAGACCCAGTACTTC.

V gene TRBV5-1 combines with J gene TRBJ1-2; 9 bases line up with TRBD1. There are 13 residues in the CDR3. With V trimmed by 7 bases and J by 2 bases, 3 bases remained unmatched. Germline V gene sequence: CDR1 SGHRS, CDR2 YFSETQ. The CDR3 coding sequence is TGCGCCAGCGGGGACAGGGTGAACTATGGCTACACCTTC. Translation gives CASGDRVNYGYTF.

The rearrangement links TRBV6-1 to TRBJ2-3; the D gene is possibly TRBD2 (7 bases). From germline, CDR1 is MNHNS and CDR2 SASEGT. This CDR3 comprises 15 residues. The germline V and J ends were trimmed by 8 bases and 4 bases, with 19 bases remaining between them. The DNA of the CDR3 is TGTGCCAGCTCAGTCAGGGGAGGGCCGTCAGATACGCAGTATTTT. It yields the protein CASSVRGGPSDTQYF.

CDR3 residues: CASSPPGTSGIGTQYF. CDR3 nucleotides: TGCGCCAGCAGCCCCCCCGGGACTAGCGGAATCGGGACCCAGTACTTC. The chain recombines TRBV10-2 with TRBJ2-5; the match to TRBD2 covers 11 bases. The CDR3 runs 16 residues. The V segment lost 6 bases and the J segment 7 bases; nucleotides outside the gene matches: 13. Per the germline V gene, CDR1 is WSHSY and CDR2 is SAAADI.

Concerning this clone itself: Distinct nucleotide sequences in the sample also encode this CDR3. The chain is built from TRBV9 and TRBJ1-3; D unresolved. The V gene lost 2 bases and the J gene lost 0 bases, with 3 bases spanning the gap. Germline CDR1 reads SGDLS; CDR2 reads YYNGEE. This CDR3 has 13 residues. The CDR3: CASSVLSGNTIYF. CDR3 nucleotides: TGTGCCAGCAGCGTCCTCTCTGGAAACACCATATATTTT.

The chain joins TRBV10-1 to TRBJ2-5, with TRBD2 as a possible D gene (5 bases). CDR3 length: 15 amino acids. Trimming cost V 3 bases and J 4 bases, with 15 bases left between them. CDR1 and CDR2 from the germline V gene are WNHNN and SYGVQD (reference sequence). CDR3 residues: CASSDSRRPGETQYF. The CDR3 DNA is TGCGCCAGCAGTGACAGTAGGAGGCCGGGAGAGACCCAGTACTTC.

This clone was recorded only once. This chain uses TRBV25-1 with TRBJ2-5, with 9 bases identical to TRBD1. After removal of 2 bases from V and 3 bases from J, the junction contained 7 bases not matched to a gene. This CDR3 has 16 amino acids. Per germline, CDR1 MGHDK and CDR2 SYGVNS. In DNA form, the CDR3 reads TGTGCCAGCAGTGAACCGGGACAGGGATCTAAAGAGACCCAGTACTTC. Residues: CASSEPGQGSKETQYF.

This clone was recorded a few times. This chain's CDR3 is CASSSPGQLILNTEAFF. In nucleotides, the CDR3 is TGTGCCAGCAGCTCCCCGGGACAGCTAATCCTGAACACTGAAGCTTTCTTT. This chain links TRBV28 with TRBJ1-1; 7 nucleotides agree with TRBD1. Germline V gene lookup returns CDR1 MDHEN and CDR2 SYDVKM. V lost 6 bases to trimming and J lost 0 bases; unmatched junction nucleotides: 13. The length of the CDR3 is 17 residues.

In this sample, this clone turned up a few times. The chain has TRBV9 and TRBJ1-4, with a tentative D call TRBD1 (5 bases). The CDR3 totals 14 residues. Trimming pared 3 bases from V and 5 bases from J, leaving 11 bases between. Germline V gene sequence: CDR1 SGDLS, CDR2 YYNGEE. For the CDR3, the DNA is TGTGCCAGCAGCGAAGGCAGGGCAAATGAAAAACTGTTTTTT. Protein: CASSEGRANEKLFF.

The V and J genes are TRBV7-8 and TRBJ2-2; 10 nucleotides line up with TRBD1. CDR3 length: 15 amino acids. V was pared by 4 bases and J by 4 bases, with 3 bases of the junction left unmatched. The germline gives CDR1 SGHVS, CDR2 FQNEAQ. The CDR3 nucleotides read TGTGCCAGCAGCTGGACAGGGGGGAGCACCGGGGAGCTGTTTTTT. It encodes CASSWTGGSTGELFF.

The V call is TRBV18, the J call TRBJ1-4; 8 nucleotides line up with TRBD1. V lost 4 bases, J lost 8 bases, and 3 bases stayed unmatched. The CDR3 totals 13 residues. The germline gives CDR1 KGHSH, CDR2 LQKENI. The CDR3: CASSRGQEEKLFF. The CDR3 DNA reads as TGTGCCAGCTCACGGGGACAGGAGGAAAAACTGTTTTTT.

This chain uses TRBV27 with TRBJ2-2, with no clear D. This CDR3 has 15 residues. V lost 2 bases and J lost 3, with 10 bases in between. Germline-derived CDR1 and CDR2 are MNHEY and SMNVEV (reference sequence). CDR3 bases: TGTGCCAGCAGTTTACACGGTTCGTACACCGGGGAGCTGTTTTTT. Translated: CASSLHGSYTGELFF.